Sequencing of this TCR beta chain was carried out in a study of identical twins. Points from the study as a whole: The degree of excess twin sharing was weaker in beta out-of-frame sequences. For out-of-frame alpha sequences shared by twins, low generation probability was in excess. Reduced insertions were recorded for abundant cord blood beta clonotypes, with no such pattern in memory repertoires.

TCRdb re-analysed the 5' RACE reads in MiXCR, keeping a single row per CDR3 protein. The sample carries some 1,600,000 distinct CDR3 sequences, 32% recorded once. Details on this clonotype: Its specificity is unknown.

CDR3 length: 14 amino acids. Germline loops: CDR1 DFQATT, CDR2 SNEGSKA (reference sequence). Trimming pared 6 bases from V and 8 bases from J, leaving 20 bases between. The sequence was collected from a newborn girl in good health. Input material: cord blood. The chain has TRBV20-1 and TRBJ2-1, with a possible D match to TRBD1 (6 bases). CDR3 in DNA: TGCAGTGCCCCCGGTTGGATCAAGGGGGATGAGCAGTTCTTC. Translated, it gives CSAPGWIKGDEQFF.